This TCR beta chain originates from a study of low-dose radiotherapy and immunotherapy resistance in tumors. Study-level information: Participants in Cohort 1 were administered 0.5 Gy per fraction at 2-week intervals, to a cumulative dose of 6.5 Gy. Fractions of 1 Gy went to Cohort 2 every two weeks, for 13 Gy over 26 weeks.

Time point given: before trial treatment. Those who qualified had advanced solid tumors (lacking tumor-infiltrating lymphocytes). TRAV- and TRBV-specific primers were used for first-strand cDNA, which covered alpha and beta chains. Using a constant-region primer together with a V-primer adapter, TCRs were subjected to about 18 PCR cycles of amplification. mRNA isolates were amplified via in vitro transcription. Each CDR3 protein gets one entry after TCRdb re-called the reads with MiXCR. The repertoire has tens of thousands of distinct CDR3 sequences, roughly a sixth of them found once; the top ten carry over 2.5%. Germline values: CDR1 MNHEY, CDR2 SVGAGI. This CDR3 is built from 15 residues. Worth noting for this clonotype: A far larger clone is one nucleotide away, so this likely arose from a read error.

The specimen was PBMCs, collected before treatment. This chain joins TRBV6-5 and TRBJ2-7; D may correspond to TRBD1 or TRBD2 (5 bases each). This receptor was identified in a male donor with prostate cancer. CDR3 DNA sequence: TGTGTCAGCAGTTCGGGACGGGGATTATCCTACGAGCAGTACTTC. This codes for CVSSSGRGLSYEQYF.